A selection of T cell receptor beta chains follows, all from one sample in a study of shared clonotypes between healthy human individuals. Some clones are missing from TCRdb's copy, which holds only in-frame ones; the method was immunoSEQ multiplex PCR. The profile shows roughly 2,500,000 clones, over 85% of them singletons. The specimen sequenced was naive CD4+ T cells from PBMCs. These receptors all come from a man aged 18 to 30 in good health. Some clones in this sample may be carry-over from other donors' samples. Both conserved end residues are part of each CDR3. Fields, in order: J gene, D gene, clone size, V gene, CDR3 protein, CDR3 DNA. A D gene is named only where the DNA matches it firmly. Clone size is given for some rows only: seen once, a few or many times, or a class if the clone is expanded.

TRBJ2-7 TRBD2 . TRBV19 CASSTSTSGRAYEQYF TGTGCCAGTAGTACGTCAACTAGCGGGAGGGCCTACGAGCAGTACTTC
TRBJ1-3 . . TRBV9 CASSVHSTKYSGNTIYF TGTGCCAGCAGCGTCCATTCAACTAAATACTCTGGAAACACCATATATTTT
TRBJ2-1 TRBD2 . TRBV7-2 CASSPPGLAGGNEQFF TGTGCCAGCAGCCCTCCGGGACTAGCGGGAGGCAATGAGCAGTTCTTC
TRBJ1-5 . . TRBV2 CASSSIARDQPQHF TGTGCCAGCAGTTCTATAGCACGCGACCAGCCCCAGCATTTT
TRBJ2-1 . . TRBV11-3 CASSLGHRNEQFF TGTGCCAGCAGCCTCGGACACCGCAATGAGCAGTTCTTC
TRBJ2-1 . . TRBV5-1 CASAGALVGQFF TGCGCCAGCGCCGGGGCCCTAGTTGGGCAGTTCTTC
TRBJ2-1 . . TRBV5-1 CASRRAGPSYNEQFF TGCGCCAGCCGACGGGCGGGCCCCTCCTACAATGAGCAGTTCTTC
TRBJ2-1 . . TRBV5-1 CATARGSYNEQFF TGCGCCACCGCCCGGGGGTCCTACAATGAGCAGTTCTTC
TRBJ2-3 . . TRBV29-1 CSVRMSFGTDTQYF TGCAGCGTTAGGATGAGTTTCGGCACAGATACGCAGTATTTT
TRBJ2-2 . . TRBV5-6 CASSLRGITGELFF TGTGCCAGCAGCTTGAGAGGGATCACCGGGGAGCTGTTTTTT
TRBJ2-7 . . TRBV28 CASRLLGKGSYEQYF TGTGCCAGCAGACTGCTGGGGAAAGGTTCCTACGAGCAGTACTTC
TRBJ1-5 . . TRBV18 CASSPGTVSNQPQHF TGTGCCAGCTCACCGGGGACGGTGAGCAATCAGCCCCAGCATTTT
TRBJ1-2 . . TRBV13 CASSLGPSGTGRSGYTF TGTGCCAGCAGCTTAGGTCCCTCCGGGACGGGGCGGAGTGGCTACACCTTC
TRBJ2-1 . . TRBV4-3 CASSQDKIGSYNEQFF TGCGCCAGCAGCCAAGATAAGATCGGGTCCTACAATGAGCAGTTCTTC
TRBJ2-1 . . TRBV2 CASSGERENEQFF TGTGCCAGCAGTGGAGAACGGGAGAATGAGCAGTTCTTC
TRBJ2-1 . . TRBV5-1 CASSLAVAGIRSYNEQFF TGCGCCAGCAGCTTGGCAGTGGCGGGGATTCGCTCCTACAATGAGCAGTTCTTC
TRBJ2-7 TRBD1 . TRBV4-1 CASSPDRGRYEQYF TGCGCCAGCAGCCCAGACAGGGGGCGTTACGAGCAGTACTTC
TRBJ2-5 . . TRBV5-1 CASSLGGSGEETQYF TGCGCCAGCAGCTTGGGGGGGTCCGGAGAGGAGACCCAGTACTTC
TRBJ1-1 . . TRBV10-3 CAISESKSGDEAFF TGTGCCATCAGTGAGTCGAAGTCCGGCGATGAAGCTTTCTTT
TRBJ1-3 . . TRBV5-1 CASSLGTLDTIYF TGCGCCAGCAGCTTGGGGACACTTGACACCATATATTTT
TRBJ1-4 . . TRBV6-1 CASSEGARSNEKLFF TGTGCCAGCAGTGAAGGGGCCAGAAGTAATGAAAAACTGTTTTTT
TRBJ2-2 . . TRBV2 CASNRGNTGELFF TGTGCCAGCAACCGGGGAAACACCGGGGAGCTGTTTTTT
TRBJ1-5 . . TRBV6-5 CASRPALGGIQPQHF TGTGCCAGCAGACCCGCCTTGGGGGGCATCCAGCCCCAGCATTTT
TRBJ2-7 TRBD1 . TRBV28 CASSVPGTGTIEQYF TGTGCCAGCAGTGTACCCGGGACAGGGACAATCGAGCAGTACTTC
TRBJ2-7 . . TRBV21-1 CASNDRPPQATRSYEQYF TGTGCCAGCAACGACAGGCCTCCCCAGGCTACGCGATCCTACGAGCAGTACTTC
TRBJ1-5 . . TRBV6-6 CASSYPTGFSNQPQHF TGTGCCAGCAGTTACCCAACAGGGTTTAGCAATCAGCCCCAGCATTTT
TRBJ1-4 TRBD1 few TRBV4-2 CASSQGAGQSNEKLFF TGTGCCAGCAGCCAAGGGGCGGGACAGTCGAATGAAAAACTGTTTTTT
TRBJ2-7 TRBD2 . TRBV5-4 CASSSTSGIIYEQYF TGTGCCAGCAGCTCGACTAGCGGGATTATCTACGAGCAGTACTTC
TRBJ1-5 . . TRBV14 CASSPAGSGNQPQHF TGTGCCAGCAGCCCAGCTGGGTCGGGCAATCAGCCCCAGCATTTT
TRBJ1-1 . . TRBV30 CAWDGGSTEAFF TGTGCCTGGGACGGGGGGTCCACTGAAGCTTTCTTT
TRBJ2-1 TRBD2 . TRBV9 CASSVVLAGVLDEQFF TGTGCCAGCAGCGTAGTGCTAGCGGGAGTCTTGGATGAGCAGTTCTTC
TRBJ2-7 . . TRBV6-1 CASPKRPGGYEQYF TGTGCCAGCCCTAAACGCCCCGGGGGCTACGAGCAGTACTTC
TRBJ2-5 . . TRBV5-5 CASSSFRGTQETQYF TGTGCCAGCAGCTCATTTAGGGGGACTCAAGAGACCCAGTACTTC
TRBJ2-3 TRBD2 . TRBV18 CASSPSGMPSTDTQYF TGTGCCAGCTCACCTAGCGGGATGCCTAGCACAGATACGCAGTATTTT
TRBJ2-7 TRBD2 . TRBV5-4 CASSLTASGTYEQYF TGTGCCAGCAGCTTGACGGCTAGCGGAACCTACGAGCAGTACTTC
TRBJ2-7 . . TRBV6-5 CASSYSDQSSYEQYF TGTGCCAGCAGTTACTCGGACCAGAGCTCCTACGAGCAGTACTTC
TRBJ2-3 . . TRBV7-8 CASSFHLAADTQYF TGTGCCAGCAGCTTTCATCTAGCCGCAGATACGCAGTATTTT
TRBJ1-5 . once TRBV4-1 CASSQEGFGGSNQPQHF TGCGCCAGCAGCCAAGAAGGGTTCGGGGGTAGCAATCAGCCCCAGCATTTT
TRBJ2-7 . . TRBV5-1 CASSLVSPSYEQYF TGCGCCAGCAGCTTGGTTTCACCCTCCTACGAGCAGTACTTC
TRBJ2-4 . . TRBV9 CASSPTPGTSKNIQYF TGTGCCAGCAGCCCGACCCCCGGGACCTCCAAAAACATTCAGTACTTC
TRBJ2-2 . . TRBV4-2 CASSRFKGLSGELFF TGTGCCAGCAGCCGCTTTAAAGGACTCAGCGGGGAGCTGTTTTTT
TRBJ2-6 . . TRBV7-2 CASSSEGTGANVLTF TGTGCCAGCAGCTCCGAGGGGACTGGGGCCAACGTCCTGACTTTC
TRBJ1-3 . once TRBV28 CASSLPQRNTIYF TGTGCCAGCAGTTTACCGCAGAGAAACACCATATATTTT
TRBJ1-1 . . TRBV6-5 CASSYGAGNTEAFF TGTGCCAGCAGTTACGGGGCAGGGAACACTGAAGCTTTCTTT
TRBJ2-7 . . TRBV30 CASTPDGDYEQYF TGTGCTTCGACCCCGGACGGGGACTACGAGCAGTACTTC
TRBJ2-3 . . TRBV19 CATQQAHVSTDTQYF TGTGCCACCCAGCAGGCTCACGTTAGCACAGATACGCAGTATTTT
TRBJ2-7 TRBD1 . TRBV6-1 CASSDRQGISGEQYF TGTGCCAGCAGTGATAGACAGGGGATTTCAGGCGAGCAGTACTTC
TRBJ1-1 TRBD1 . TRBV10-3 CAISDPGQGNTEAFF TGTGCCATCAGTGACCCGGGACAGGGTAACACTGAAGCTTTCTTT
TRBJ1-3 TRBD1 . TRBV28 CASSPIRQGARTIYF TGTGCCAGCAGTCCAATCCGACAGGGGGCTCGAACCATATATTTT
TRBJ2-1 . . TRBV11-2 CASSLDPAGYNEQFF TGTGCCAGCAGCTTAGATCCGGCTGGCTACAATGAGCAGTTCTTC
TRBJ2-1 TRBD2 . TRBV7-9 CASSLGTSGRHSRNEQFF TGTGCCAGCAGCTTAGGGACTAGCGGGAGGCATAGTAGGAATGAGCAGTTCTTC
TRBJ1-1 . . TRBV7-8 CASSRYTGRGKGFEAFF TGTGCCAGCAGCCGATACACGGGTCGGGGGAAGGGATTTGAAGCTTTCTTT
TRBJ2-5 . once TRBV9 CASSARRGTQYF TGTGCCAGCAGCGCCAGGCGAGGGACCCAGTACTTC